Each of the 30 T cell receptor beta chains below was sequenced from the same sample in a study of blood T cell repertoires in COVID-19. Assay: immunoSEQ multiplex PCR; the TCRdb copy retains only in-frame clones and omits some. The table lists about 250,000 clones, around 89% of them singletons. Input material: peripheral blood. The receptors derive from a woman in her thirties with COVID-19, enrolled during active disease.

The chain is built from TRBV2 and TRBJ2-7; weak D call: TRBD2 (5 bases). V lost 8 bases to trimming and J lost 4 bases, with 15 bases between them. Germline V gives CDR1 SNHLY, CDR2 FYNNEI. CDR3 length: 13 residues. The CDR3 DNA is TGTGCCAGCGAGGGTCCCCCTATATACGAGCAGTACTTC. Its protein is CASEGPPIYEQYF.

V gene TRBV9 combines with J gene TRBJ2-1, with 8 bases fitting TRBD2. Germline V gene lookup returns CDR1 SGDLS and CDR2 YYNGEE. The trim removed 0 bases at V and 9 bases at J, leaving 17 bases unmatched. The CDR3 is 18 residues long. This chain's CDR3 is CASSVGSAGGPRLLEQFF. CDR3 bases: TGTGCCAGCAGCGTAGGATCGGCGGGAGGCCCCCGACTGCTTGAGCAGTTCTTC.

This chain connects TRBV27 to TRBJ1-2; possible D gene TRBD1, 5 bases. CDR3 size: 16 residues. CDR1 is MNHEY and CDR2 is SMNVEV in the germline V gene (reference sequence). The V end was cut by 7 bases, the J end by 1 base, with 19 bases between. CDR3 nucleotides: TGTGCCAGCACCCCTTCCGGAGGGGTGAGTAACTATGGCTACACCTTC. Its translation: CASTPSGGVSNYGYTF.

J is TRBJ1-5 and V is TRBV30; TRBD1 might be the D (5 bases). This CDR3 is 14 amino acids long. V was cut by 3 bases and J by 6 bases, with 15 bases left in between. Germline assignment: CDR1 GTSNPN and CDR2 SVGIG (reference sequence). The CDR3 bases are TGTGCCTGGAGCACGGGGGAGGGAGTTCAGCCCCAGCATTTT. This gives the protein CAWSTGEGVQPQHF.

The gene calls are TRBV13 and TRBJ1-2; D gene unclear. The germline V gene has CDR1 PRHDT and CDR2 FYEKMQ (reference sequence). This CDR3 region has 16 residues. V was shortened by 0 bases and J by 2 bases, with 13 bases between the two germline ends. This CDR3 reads CASSLGRGPENYGYTF. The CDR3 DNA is TGTGCCAGCAGCTTAGGCCGCGGTCCGGAAAACTATGGCTACACCTTC.

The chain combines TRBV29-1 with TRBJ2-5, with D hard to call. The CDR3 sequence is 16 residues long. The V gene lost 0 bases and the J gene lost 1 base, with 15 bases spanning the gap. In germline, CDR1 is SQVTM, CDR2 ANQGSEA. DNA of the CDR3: TGCAGCGTTGAAGAACCCAGACACCTTCCCCAAGAGACCCAGTACTTC. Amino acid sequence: CSVEEPRHLPQETQYF.

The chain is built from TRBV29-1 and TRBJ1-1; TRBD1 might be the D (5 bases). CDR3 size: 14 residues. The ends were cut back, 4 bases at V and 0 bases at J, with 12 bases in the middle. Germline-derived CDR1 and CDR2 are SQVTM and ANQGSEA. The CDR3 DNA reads TGCAGCGTTGGACAGCAAGGAGTGAACACTGAAGCTTTCTTT. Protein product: CSVGQQGVNTEAFF.

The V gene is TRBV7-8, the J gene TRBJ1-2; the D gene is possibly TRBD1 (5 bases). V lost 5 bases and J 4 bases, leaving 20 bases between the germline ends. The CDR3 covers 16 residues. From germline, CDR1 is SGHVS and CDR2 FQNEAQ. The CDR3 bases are TGTGCCAGCAGCCAACAGGCCGGGGGGAGAGGCTATGGCTACACCTTC. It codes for CASSQQAGGRGYGYTF.

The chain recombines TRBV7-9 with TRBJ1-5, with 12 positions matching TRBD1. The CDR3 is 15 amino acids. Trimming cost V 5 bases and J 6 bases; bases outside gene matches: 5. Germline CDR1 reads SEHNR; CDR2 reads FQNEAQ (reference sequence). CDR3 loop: CASSPGTGGSQPQHF. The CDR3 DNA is TGTGCCAGCAGCCCCGGGACAGGGGGCTCTCAGCCCCAGCATTTT.

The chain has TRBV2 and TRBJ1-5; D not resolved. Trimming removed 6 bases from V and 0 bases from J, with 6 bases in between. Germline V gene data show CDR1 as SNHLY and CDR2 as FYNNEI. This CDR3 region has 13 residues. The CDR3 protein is CASRPDSNQPQHF. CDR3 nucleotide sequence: TGTGCCAGCAGACCAGATAGCAATCAGCCCCAGCATTTT.

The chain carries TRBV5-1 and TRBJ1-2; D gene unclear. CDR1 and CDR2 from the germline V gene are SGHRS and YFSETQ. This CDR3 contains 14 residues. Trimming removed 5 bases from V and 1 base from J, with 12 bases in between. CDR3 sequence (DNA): TGCGCCAGCAGTCCTCGAAGCTATAACTATGGCTACACCTTC. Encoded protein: CASSPRSYNYGYTF.

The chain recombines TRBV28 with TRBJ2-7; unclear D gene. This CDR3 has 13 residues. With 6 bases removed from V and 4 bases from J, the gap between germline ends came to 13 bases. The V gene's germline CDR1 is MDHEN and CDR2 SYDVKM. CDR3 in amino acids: CASSPPGQYEQYF. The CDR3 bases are TGTGCCAGCAGCCCCCCAGGCCAATACGAGCAGTACTTC.

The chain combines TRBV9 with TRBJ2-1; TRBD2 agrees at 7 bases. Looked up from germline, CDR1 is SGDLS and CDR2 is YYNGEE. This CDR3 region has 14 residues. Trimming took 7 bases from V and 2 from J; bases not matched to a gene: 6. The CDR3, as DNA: TGTGCCAGCGCCGGGACTAACCCCTACAATGAGCAGTTCTTC. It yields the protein CASAGTNPYNEQFF.

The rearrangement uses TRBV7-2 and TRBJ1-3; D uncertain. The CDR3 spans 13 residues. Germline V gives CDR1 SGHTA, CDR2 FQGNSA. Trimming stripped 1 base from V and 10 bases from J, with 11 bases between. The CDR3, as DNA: TGTGCCAGCAGCTTAGTCGGGGAGTGGACCATATATTTT. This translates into CASSLVGEWTIYF.

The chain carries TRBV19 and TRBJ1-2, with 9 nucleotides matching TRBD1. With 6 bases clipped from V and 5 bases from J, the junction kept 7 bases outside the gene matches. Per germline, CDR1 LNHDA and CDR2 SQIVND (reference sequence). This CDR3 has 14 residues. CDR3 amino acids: CASRIDRGRYGYTF. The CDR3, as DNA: TGTGCCAGTAGAATTGACAGGGGGAGATATGGCTACACCTTC.

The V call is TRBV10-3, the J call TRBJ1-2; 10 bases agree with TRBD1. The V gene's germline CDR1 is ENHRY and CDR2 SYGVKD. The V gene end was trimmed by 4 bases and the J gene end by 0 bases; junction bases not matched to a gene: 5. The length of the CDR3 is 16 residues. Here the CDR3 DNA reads TGTGCCATCAGTGTAGGACAGGGGGAAGCTAACTATGGCTACACCTTC. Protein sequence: CAISVGQGEANYGYTF.

The CDR3 nucleotides are TGCGCCAGCATCCCCCCGACGGAGCACTATGGCTACACCTTC. Translation gives CASIPPTEHYGYTF. The V call is TRBV5-1, the J call TRBJ1-2; D is unclear. Germline V lookup: CDR1 SGHRS, CDR2 YFSETQ. With 6 bases removed from V and 3 bases from J, the gap between germline ends came to 15 bases. This CDR3 is built from 14 residues.

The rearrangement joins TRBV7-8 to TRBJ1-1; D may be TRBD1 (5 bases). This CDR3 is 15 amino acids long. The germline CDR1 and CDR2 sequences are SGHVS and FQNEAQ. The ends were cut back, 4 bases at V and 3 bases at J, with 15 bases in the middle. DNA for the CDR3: TGTGCCAGCAGCTCCATGGGGGGGGTAGACACTGAAGCTTTCTTT. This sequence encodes CASSSMGGVDTEAFF.

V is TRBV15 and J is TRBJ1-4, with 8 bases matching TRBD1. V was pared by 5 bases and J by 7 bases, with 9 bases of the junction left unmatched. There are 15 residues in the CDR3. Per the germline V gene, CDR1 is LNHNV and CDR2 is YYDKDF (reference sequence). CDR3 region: CATSGFDRGSEKLFF. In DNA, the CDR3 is TGTGCCACCAGCGGATTCGACAGGGGCTCTGAAAAACTGTTTTTT.

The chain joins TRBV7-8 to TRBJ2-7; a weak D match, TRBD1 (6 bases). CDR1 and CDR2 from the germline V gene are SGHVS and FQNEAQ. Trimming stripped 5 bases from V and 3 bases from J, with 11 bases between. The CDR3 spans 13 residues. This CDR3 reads CASSGGHIYEQYF. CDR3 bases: TGTGCCAGCAGCGGGGGCCACATCTACGAGCAGTACTTC.

The CDR3 loop is CSASWEGHDGYTF. CDR3 nucleotides: TGCAGTGCTAGTTGGGAGGGTCACGACGGCTACACCTTC. The J gene is TRBJ1-2, the V gene TRBV20-1; D is unclear. The V end was cut by 3 bases, the J end by 8 bases, with 16 bases between. This CDR3 has 13 amino acids. Germline CDR1 is DFQATT and CDR2 is SNEGSKA (reference sequence).

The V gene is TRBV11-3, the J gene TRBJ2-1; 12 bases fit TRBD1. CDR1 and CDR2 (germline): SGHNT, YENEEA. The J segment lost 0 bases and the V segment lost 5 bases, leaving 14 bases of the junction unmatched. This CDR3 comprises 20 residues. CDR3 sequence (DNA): TGTGCCAGCAGCCACCGAACCGGGACAGGGGGCCAGAGCTCCTACAATGAGCAGTTCTTC. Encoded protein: CASSHRTGTGGQSSYNEQFF.

CDR3 sequence: CASSYSRGGGTEAFF. The DNA of the CDR3 is TGTGCCAGCAGTTACTCGAGGGGAGGAGGCACTGAAGCTTTCTTT. The V call is TRBV6-2 or TRBV6-3, the J call TRBJ1-1; perhaps TRBD1 as D (5 bases). Per the germline V gene, CDR1 is MNHEY and CDR2 is SVGEGT. V lost 0 bases and J 4 bases, leaving 12 bases between the germline ends. The CDR3 sequence is 15 residues long.

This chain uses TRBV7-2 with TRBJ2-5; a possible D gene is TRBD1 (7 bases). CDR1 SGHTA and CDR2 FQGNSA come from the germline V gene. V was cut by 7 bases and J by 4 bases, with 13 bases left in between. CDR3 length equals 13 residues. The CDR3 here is CASTSGGGETQYF. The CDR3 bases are TGTGCCAGCACCTCAGGGGGAGGAGAGACCCAGTACTTC.

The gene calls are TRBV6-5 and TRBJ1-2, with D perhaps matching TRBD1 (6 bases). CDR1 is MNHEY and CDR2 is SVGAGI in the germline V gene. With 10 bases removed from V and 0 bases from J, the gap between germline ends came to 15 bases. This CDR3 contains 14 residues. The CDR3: CAIRGASPNYGYTF. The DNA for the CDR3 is TGTGCCATCCGGGGGGCGAGCCCTAACTATGGCTACACCTTC.

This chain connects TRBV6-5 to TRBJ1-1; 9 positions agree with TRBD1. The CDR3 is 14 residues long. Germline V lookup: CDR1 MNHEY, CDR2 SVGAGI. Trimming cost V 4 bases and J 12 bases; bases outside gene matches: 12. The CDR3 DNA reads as TGTGCCAGCAGTTCTCCGGGACAGGGAGTCGGGTCTTTCTTT. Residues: CASSSPGQGVGSFF.

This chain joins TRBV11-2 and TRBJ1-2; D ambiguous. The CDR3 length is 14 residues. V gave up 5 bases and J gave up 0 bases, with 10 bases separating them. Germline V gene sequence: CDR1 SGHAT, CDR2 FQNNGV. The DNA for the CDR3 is TGTGCCAGCAGCCCGACATCAGCTAACTATGGCTACACCTTC. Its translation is CASSPTSANYGYTF.

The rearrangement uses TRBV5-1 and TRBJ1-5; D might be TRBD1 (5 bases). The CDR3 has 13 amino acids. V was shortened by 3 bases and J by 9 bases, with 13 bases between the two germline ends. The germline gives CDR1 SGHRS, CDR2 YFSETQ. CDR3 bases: TGCGCCAGCAGCTCGACGGGGACTAGGCCCCAGCATTTT. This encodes CASSSTGTRPQHF.

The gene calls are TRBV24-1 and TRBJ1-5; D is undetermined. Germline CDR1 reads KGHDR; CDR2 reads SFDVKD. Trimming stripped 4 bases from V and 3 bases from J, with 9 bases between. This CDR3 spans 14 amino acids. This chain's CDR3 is CATSELGTNQPQHF. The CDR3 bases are TGTGCCACCAGTGAGCTAGGAACCAATCAGCCCCAGCATTTT.

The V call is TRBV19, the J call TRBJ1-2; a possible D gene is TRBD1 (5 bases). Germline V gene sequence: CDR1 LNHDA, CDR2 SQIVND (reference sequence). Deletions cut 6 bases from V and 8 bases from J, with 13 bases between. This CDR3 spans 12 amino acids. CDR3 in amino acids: CASSPGGVGYTF. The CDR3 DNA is TGTGCCAGTAGCCCTGGGGGGGTCGGCTACACCTTC.